Presented here are 14 T cell receptor beta chains from one specimen sequenced in a study of blood T cell repertoires in COVID-19 (TCRdb year 2020). Library construction relied on the immunoSEQ multiplex PCR assay. In TCRdb, the immuneACCESS table is reduced to in-frame sequences with V and J assigned. These tables do not hold every clone; where another copy was compared, an unresolved V gene accounts for under half, and the others remain unexplained. A total of 200,000 to 250,000 clones appear in this sample, about nine tenths of them only once. Clones ranked in the top ten supply about 1.6% of the sample. Sequencing used PBMCs or T cells enriched from blood (not recorded which). The receptors come from a man aged 40-55 years who had recovered from COVID-19.

CDR3 protein: CASTPAGSGGYQPQHF. The CDR3 DNA follows: TGTGCCAGTACTCCGGCGGGGTCCGGGGGGTATCAGCCCCAGCATTTT. The rearrangement links TRBV19 to TRBJ1-5, with D possibly matching TRBD1 (5 bases). CDR1 and CDR2 (germline): LNHDA, SQIVND (reference sequence). This CDR3 is 16 amino acids long. V lost 7 bases to trimming and J lost 5 bases, with 21 bases between them.

The chain joins TRBV4-3 to TRBJ1-1; TRBD1 might be the D (6 bases). V was clipped by 3 bases and J by 4 bases, with 18 bases between them. Germline V lookup: CDR1 LGHNA, CDR2 YSLEER. This CDR3 has 16 amino acids. The CDR3: CASSQAAEGGGTEAFF. The DNA of the CDR3 is TGCGCCAGCAGCCAGGCCGCGGAGGGAGGGGGCACTGAAGCTTTCTTT.

The chain recombines TRBV2 with TRBJ2-5; weak D call: TRBD1 (5 bases). Germline loops: CDR1 SNHLY, CDR2 FYNNEI. CDR3 length equals 14 residues. V lost 6 bases and J lost 1, with 12 bases in between. CDR3 sequence reads: CASSVRQFQETQYF. CDR3 coding DNA: TGTGCCAGCAGCGTTCGACAGTTCCAAGAGACCCAGTACTTC.

The chain carries TRBV2 and TRBJ2-7; 8 bases match TRBD1. Germline trimming cut 8 bases from V and 2 bases from J; bases unmatched to any gene: 2. Germline CDR1 is SNHLY and CDR2 is FYNNEI. The CDR3 has 12 residues. The CDR3 nucleotides are TGTGCCAGCCGGGGACAGGCCTACGAGCAGTACTTC. It encodes CASRGQAYEQYF. Filled out from reference TRBV2 and TRBJ2-7, the complete variable domain reads EPEVTQTPSHQVTQMGQEVILRCVPISNHLYFYWYRQILGQKVEFLVSFYNNEISEKSEIFDDQFSVERPDGSNFTLKIRSTKLEDSAMYFCASRGQAYEQYFGPGTRLTVT.

This chain uses TRBV4-3 with TRBJ2-3, with a tentative D call TRBD2 (5 bases). From germline, CDR1 is LGHNA and CDR2 YSLEER. Trimming pared 1 base from V and 8 bases from J, leaving 16 bases between. The CDR3 is 15 residues long. The CDR3 DNA follows: TGCGCCAGCAGCCAAGCACTAGTTTCACACGTTACGCAGTATTTT. This encodes CASSQALVSHVTQYF.

The chain links TRBV2 to TRBJ2-7; 7 bases match TRBD2. J was trimmed by 3 bases and V by 0 bases; bases with no gene match: 8. The CDR3 is 16 residues long. The germline CDR1 and CDR2 sequences are SNHLY and FYNNEI. The CDR3 sequence: CASSEALGAGNYEQYF. CDR3 DNA sequence: TGTGCCAGCAGTGAAGCGTTGGGAGCGGGGAACTACGAGCAGTACTTC.

This sequence joins TRBV23-1 and TRBJ1-5, with D perhaps matching TRBD1 (6 bases). Being an ORF, TRBV23-1 has a function that is uncertain. V lost 0 bases and J 2 bases, leaving 17 bases between the germline ends. The CDR3 is 18 residues long. The CDR3 DNA sequence: TGCGCCAGCAGTCAATCCGGGGGGCGCAGGAGATGCAATCAGCCCCAGCATTTT. Its translation: CASSQSGGRRRCNQPQHF.

The gene calls are TRBV19 and TRBJ1-5; 8 bases map to TRBD1. Losses at the gene ends were 5 bases for V and 6 bases for J; bases not matched to a gene: 6. Germline values: CDR1 LNHDA, CDR2 SQIVND (reference sequence). The length of the CDR3 is 14 residues. The CDR3 nucleotides are TGTGCCAGTAGTGCCGGACAGGGCGGTCAGCCCCAGCATTTT. Protein: CASSAGQGGQPQHF.

This clone has just one count. This sequence joins TRBV27 and TRBJ2-5; TRBD1 agrees at 7 bases. This CDR3 is 18 amino acids long. The germline CDR1 and CDR2 sequences are MNHEY and SMNVEV (reference sequence). The trim removed 6 bases at V and 5 bases at J, leaving 21 bases unmatched. The CDR3 sequence is CASRPEAEGAAVWETQYF. The CDR3 DNA reads as TGTGCCAGCAGGCCCGAAGCCGAGGGGGCCGCGGTTTGGGAGACCCAGTACTTC.

The chain has TRBV29-1 and TRBJ2-2; 9 nucleotides align to TRBD1. Trimming removed 5 bases from V and 5 bases from J; junction bases left unmatched: 3. This CDR3 is 13 amino acids long. Germline CDR1 reads SQVTM; CDR2 reads ANQGSEA. CDR3 in DNA: TGCAGCGTTACAGGGGGCGGAACCGGGGAGCTGTTTTTT. This sequence encodes CSVTGGGTGELFF.

This clone has a single count. The V gene is TRBV19, the J gene TRBJ1-2; possible D gene TRBD1, 6 bases. The V gene lost 7 bases and the J gene lost 7 bases, with 10 bases spanning the gap. The CDR3 contains 11 residues. CDR1 and CDR2 (germline): LNHDA, SQIVND (reference sequence). This chain's CDR3 is CASTADSGYTF. The CDR3 coding sequence is TGTGCCAGTACCGCGGACAGTGGCTACACCTTC.

The rearrangement links TRBV19 to TRBJ1-2; 10 nucleotides match TRBD1. The CDR3 sequence is 13 residues long. Trimming at V came to 3 bases and at J to 8 bases, leaving 3 bases not matched to a gene. Germline lookup yields CDR1 LNHDA and CDR2 SQIVND (reference sequence). Here the CDR3 DNA reads TGTGCCAGTAGTATCGGGACAGGGGACGGCTACACCTTC. It is translated as CASSIGTGDGYTF.

The rearrangement links TRBV19 to TRBJ1-2; no firm D call. Trimming removed 3 bases from V and 7 bases from J, with 12 bases in between. The CDR3 runs 13 residues. Germline V lookup: CDR1 LNHDA, CDR2 SQIVND (reference sequence). Here the CDR3 reads CASSIGTASGYTF. In DNA, the CDR3 is TGTGCCAGTAGTATTGGAACAGCCTCTGGCTACACCTTC. Using reference TRBV19 and TRBJ1-2 for the parts outside the CDR3, the full variable domain is DGGITQSPKYLFRKEGQNVTLSCEQNLNHDAMYWYRQDPGQGLRLIYYSQIVNDFQKGDIAEGYSVSREKKESFPLTVTSAQKNPTAFYLCASSIGTASGYTFGSGTRLTVV.

This clone appeared a few times. V and J are TRBV19 and TRBJ1-5; D call uncertain. Looked up from germline, CDR1 is LNHDA and CDR2 is SQIVND (reference sequence). The CDR3 spans 11 residues. Trimming shortened V by 8 bases and J by 5 bases, and 7 bases separated the two germline ends. The CDR3 DNA follows: TGTGCCAGTGGGCCAGATCAGCCCCAGCATTTT. Translation: CASGPDQPQHF.